The sequence of this T cell receptor beta chain was determined in a study of regulatory T cells in long-lasting Graves disease. Study background: Graves' patients, newly diagnosed, had taken antithyroid drugs under 3 months.

The CDR3 loop spans 14 amino acids. The germline V gene has CDR1 MNHGY and CDR2 SVAAGI. Trimming removed 3 bases from V and 0 bases from J, with 6 bases in between. Time point indicated: newly diagnosed GD, antithyroid drugs for less than 3 months. The TCR library used RNA extracted from PBMCs. Study observations and caveats: Peripheral blood alone, not thyroid tissue, underwent study.

The sample holds many counts of this clonotype. The antigen is unknown. HTBI primers from iRepertoire and Arm-PCR of CDR3 regions yielded the TCR beta libraries. TCRdb called the multiplex PCR reads again in MiXCR, with one record for every CDR3 protein. The sample consists of around 400,000 distinct CDR3 sequences, around a sixth of them appearing once. The V and J genes are TRBV6-9 and TRBJ1-5; no clear D. Sample: peripheral blood mononuclear cells (PBMCs), taken at new diagnosis, from a patient treated with antithyroid drugs. This clonotype was obtained from a female donor with Graves disease. CDR3 in DNA: TGTGCCAGCAGTTACCTGGGTAGCAATCAGCCCCAGCATTTT. This sequence encodes CASSYLGSNQPQHF.